This TCR beta chain emerged from a study of T cell changes during pregnancy in multiple sclerosis. Only in-frame clones appear in the TCRdb table, and some are missing; sequencing was by immunoSEQ multiplex PCR. The sample carries 50,000 or so clones, 92% recorded once. Per the germline V gene, CDR1 is LNHDA and CDR2 is SQIVND (reference sequence). The V gene end was trimmed by 4 bases and the J gene end by 3 bases; junction bases not matched to a gene: 2. This CDR3 is built from 14 residues. The receptor comes from a female donor with multiple sclerosis, enrolled in a pregnancy study. The sequenced sample was peripheral blood, obtained in the third trimester of pregnancy. This sequence joins TRBV19 and TRBJ1-5, with 8 positions matching TRBD1. The CDR3, as DNA: TGTGCCAGTAGTAAGGACAGGGACAATCAGCCCCAGCATTTT. This translates into CASSKDRDNQPQHF.